This is a list of T cell receptor beta chains from one sample in a study of regulatory T cells in long-lasting Graves disease. MiXCR, run by TCRdb on the multiplex PCR reads, gives a single entry per CDR3 protein. The sample records about 320,000 distinct CDR3 sequences, about 18% being singletons. The sequencing here drew on peripheral blood mononuclear cells (PBMCs), taken at new diagnosis, from a patient treated with antithyroid drugs. The source of these receptors is a female donor with Graves disease. Both conserved end residues are part of each CDR3. A D gene is named only where the DNA matches it firmly. Expanded clones get a size class; other rows say once, few or many, or leave the size out.

clone_size	d_call	j_call	v_call	cdr3_nt	cdr3_aa
once	TRBD2	TRBJ2-1	TRBV7-3	TGTGCCAGCAGCTCCAACGGGCTGGGACTAAACAATGAGCAGTTCTTC	CASSSNGLGLNNEQFF
.	.	TRBJ2-3	TRBV6-1	TGTGCCAGCGGTAACGGCCGGGGGAATACGCAGTATTTT	CASGNGRGNTQYF
many	TRBD2	TRBJ2-1	TRBV10-1	TGCGCCAGCAGTGATCGTGGTTTGGGACTACCCGACAATGAGCAGTTCTTC	CASSDRGLGLPDNEQFF
many	.	TRBJ2-7	TRBV28	TGTGCCAGCACCTTAACAAGAATGGGAGGTAGATTAGACGAGCAGTACTTC	CASTLTRMGGRLDEQYF
.	TRBD1	TRBJ2-1	TRBV28	TGTGCCAGCAGGCCCCGGGACAGGGGGCTCTACAATGAGCAGTTCTTC	CASRPRDRGLYNEQFF
many	TRBD2	TRBJ2-7	TRBV20-1	TGCAGTGCTAGTCGTAGCGGGATAATCTACGAGCAGTACTTC	CSASRSGIIYEQYF
few	.	TRBJ2-5	TRBV3-1	TGTGCCAGCAGCCAAGATCAGGCGGCAAGGGAGACCCAGTACTTC	CASSQDQAARETQYF
many	.	TRBJ2-3	TRBV10-3	TGTGCCATCAGTGAAGGGGTTGGGACAGATACGCAGTATTTT	CAISEGVGTDTQYF
.	TRBD2	TRBJ2-3	TRBV12-5	TGTGCTAGTGGGCGGGAGTTTGCAGATACGCAGAATTTT	CASGREFADTQNF
many	TRBD1	TRBJ2-7	TRBV20-1	TGCAGTGCTAGAAACCGGGACAGGGGTGGATTGGAGCAGTACTTC	CSARNRDRGGLEQYF
few	.	TRBJ2-3	TRBV7-9	TGTGCCAGCAGACCTAGCACAGATACGCAGTATTTT	CASRPSTDTQYF
many	.	TRBJ1-2	TRBV28	TGTGCCAGCAGTTTATATGGCAGGGACTATGGCTACACCTTC	CASSLYGRDYGYTF
many	.	TRBJ2-3	TRBV12-3/TRBV12-4	TGTGCCAGCAGCCGATACGGGCAGGGAGTCACAGATACGCAGTATTTT	CASSRYGQGVTDTQYF
.	.	TRBJ1-1	TRBV12-3/TRBV12-4	TGTGCCAGCAGCCCTACTCTAGGGGGCACTGAAGCTTTCTTT	CASSPTLGGTEAFF
.	.	TRBJ1-3	TRBV6-1	TGTGCCAGCAGTACTTTGGGCTCTGGAAACACCATATATTTT	CASSTLGSGNTIYF
many	TRBD1	TRBJ1-1	TRBV30	TGTGCCTGGACATCAGGGGGCGGCACTGAAGCTTTCTTT	CAWTSGGGTEAFF
many	TRBD2	TRBJ2-2	TRBV12-3/TRBV12-4	TGTGCCTGCGGGCGGGAGAGTCTCACCGGGGAGCTGTTTTTT	CACGRESLTGELFF
few	TRBD1	TRBJ2-2	TRBV9	TGTGCCAGCAGCCACCCCTCCGACAGGGGCCGGCAGAACACCGGGGAGCTGTTTTTT	CASSHPSDRGRQNTGELFF
.	TRBD1	TRBJ2-2	TRBV7-9	TGTGCCACCTCGGGACAGTCCACCGGGGAGCTGTTTTTT	CATSGQSTGELFF
.	.	TRBJ2-7	TRBV20-1	TGCAGTGGACAGGAGGACCCCTACGAGCAGTACTTC	CSGQEDPYEQYF
many	TRBD1	TRBJ1-1	TRBV5-1	TGCGCCAGCAGCTTGGCCCCCGGGACAGTGAACACTGAAGCTTTCTTT	CASSLAPGTVNTEAFF
few	.	TRBJ1-1	TRBV4-1	TGCGCCAGCAGCCAAGCGTCGACAGGTTATACTGAAGCTTTCTTT	CASSQASTGYTEAFF
many	TRBD2	TRBJ2-1	TRBV7-9	TGTGCCAGCAGCCCCGGTGCCGGGACTAGCGGGAAGGACTACAATGAGCAGTTCTTC	CASSPGAGTSGKDYNEQFF
many	TRBD1	TRBJ1-5	TRBV19	TGTGCCACCTGGACAGGGGGTGGACGCAATCAGCCCCAGCATTTT	CATWTGGGRNQPQHF
many	.	TRBJ2-7	TRBV3-1	TGTGCCAGCAGCCAAGTCCTTACTCGCTCCTACGAGCAGTACTTC	CASSQVLTRSYEQYF
.	TRBD2	TRBJ2-2	TRBV11-1	TGTGCCAGCAAAGGGAGTCTAGCGGACACCGGGGAGCTGTTTTTT	CASKGSLADTGELFF
few	.	TRBJ1-2	TRBV3-1	TGTGCCAGCAGCCAAGTTCTAGGCGTTGGGGGAGTACGCGGCTACACCTTC	CASSQVLGVGGVRGYTF
many	TRBD2	TRBJ2-1	TRBV12-3/TRBV12-4	TGTGCCAGCAGTTCAGGGACTAGCGGGCCGGGCCCCCACAATGAGCAGTTCTTC	CASSSGTSGPGPHNEQFF
.	.	TRBJ2-5	TRBV3-1	TGTGCCAGCAGCCAAGATGAGCGGACCCAAGAGACCCAGTACTTC	CASSQDERTQETQYF
few	.	TRBJ2-5	TRBV4-1	TGCGCCAGCAGCCCGATACATTTGGAGACCCAGTACTTC	CASSPIHLETQYF
many	TRBD2	TRBJ2-1	TRBV20-1	TGCAGTGTTGGGACTAGCGAGAGCTCCTACAATGAGCAGTTCTTC	CSVGTSESSYNEQFF
.	TRBD1	TRBJ2-1	TRBV9	TGTGCCAGCAGCGTAGGCTACAGGGGGCTCGAGCGGGCATCCTACAATGAGCAGTTCTTC	CASSVGYRGLERASYNEQFF
few	TRBD2	TRBJ2-5	TRBV6-1	TGTGCCAGCAGGCGGACTAGCGTTGGGGGAGAGACCCAGTACTTC	CASRRTSVGGETQYF
many	.	TRBJ2-7	TRBV2	TGTGCCAGCAGTCTCCTCGGGGAGCAGTACTTC	CASSLLGEQYF
many	.	TRBJ2-3	TRBV28	TGTGCCAGCAGTTTGTCACGGAACACAGATACGCAGTATTTT	CASSLSRNTDTQYF
many	.	TRBJ1-1	TRBV19	TGTGCCAGTAGTAACAGGGCCTTGACTGAAGCTTTCTTT	CASSNRALTEAFF
few	.	TRBJ2-1	TRBV4-2	TGTGCCAGCAGCCAAGACCCAACAAGCTTCTGGGATGAGCAGTTCTTC	CASSQDPTSFWDEQFF
many	.	TRBJ2-2	TRBV30	TGTGCCTGGAGCCGTACCACCGGGGAGCTGTTTTTT	CAWSRTTGELFF
many	.	TRBJ2-3	TRBV2	TGTGCCAGCAGTGAGTCTCAAGGCACAGATACGCAGTATTTT	CASSESQGTDTQYF
many	TRBD1	TRBJ1-4	TRBV20-1	TGCAGTGCTAGAGGGATTGGGGACAGGAATGAAAAACTGTTTTTT	CSARGIGDRNEKLFF
few	TRBD2	TRBJ2-1	TRBV4-2	TGTGCCAGCAGCGTCCGCGGGAGTCCCGACAATGAGCAGTTCTTC	CASSVRGSPDNEQFF
many	.	TRBJ2-7	TRBV27	TGTGCCAGTGGCCGGGGCAGCAACTACGAGCAGTACTTC	CASGRGSNYEQYF
.	.	TRBJ2-2	TRBV11-2	TGTGCCAGCAGCTTTGGACTCGCCGGGGAGCTGTTTTTT	CASSFGLAGELFF